These 10 T cell receptor beta chains originate from one sample sequenced in a study of T cell responses to AZD1222 COVID-19 vaccine. Profiled with immunoSEQ multiplex PCR; TCRdb holds only in-frame clones, not every one. The sample shows 90,000 to 100,000 clones, nearly 90% of them seen only once. The sequenced sample was peripheral blood, obtained on day 0 of AZD1222 vaccination. Receptor source: an adult in good health.

The gene calls are TRBV4-3 and TRBJ2-2; 7 positions match TRBD1. V lost 3 bases and J lost 0; bases outside the gene matches: 7. This CDR3 has 17 amino acids. The germline V gene has CDR1 LGHNA and CDR2 YSLEER. CDR3 in DNA: TGCGCCAGCAGCCACCGACAGGGATTGACGAACACCGGGGAGCTGTTTTTT. Its protein product is CASSHRQGLTNTGELFF.

CDR3 residues: CASSPGLDRDYGYTF. The CDR3 coding sequence is TGTGCCAGCTCTCCCGGATTAGACAGAGACTATGGCTACACCTTC. The chain has TRBV18 and TRBJ1-2; a weak D match, TRBD1 (5 bases). Germline-derived CDR1 and CDR2 are KGHSH and LQKENI. This CDR3 region has 15 residues. V gave up 6 bases and J gave up 3 bases, with 17 bases separating them. The variable domain in full, completed from reference TRBV18 and TRBJ1-2, reads NAGVMQNPRHLVRRRGQEARLRCSPMKGHSHVYWYRQLPEEGLKFMVYLQKENIIDESGMPKERFSAEFPKEGPSILRIQQVVRGDSAAYFCASSPGLDRDYGYTFGSGTRLTVV.

The genes are TRBV7-3 and TRBJ1-1; 10 positions match TRBD1. Germline CDR1 is SGHTA and CDR2 is FQGTGA. Germline trimming cut 5 bases from V and 6 bases from J; bases unmatched to any gene: 9. The CDR3 runs 15 residues. Here the CDR3 reads CASSPSTGGAAEAFF. CDR3 nucleotide sequence: TGTGCCAGCAGCCCTTCGACAGGGGGCGCCGCTGAAGCTTTCTTT.

This chain joins TRBV2 and TRBJ2-1, with 13 positions matching TRBD2. V gave up 4 bases and J gave up 7 bases; unmatched junction bases: 4. CDR3 length: 15 amino acids. Germline V gene lookup returns CDR1 SNHLY and CDR2 FYNNEI. This CDR3 is CASSAGTSGNNEQFF. CDR3 in DNA: TGTGCCAGCAGTGCCGGGACTAGCGGGAATAATGAGCAGTTCTTC.

The rearrangement joins TRBV3-1 (or the pseudogene TRBV3-2) to TRBJ1-2; the D gene is possibly TRBD1 (5 bases). Per germline, CDR1 LGHDT and CDR2 YNNKEL (reference sequence). The CDR3 sequence is 13 residues long. Trimming removed 5 bases at V and 1 base at J, with 8 bases between. CDR3 loop: CASSRQSNYGYTF. In DNA, the CDR3 is TGTGCCAGCAGCAGACAGAGTAACTATGGCTACACCTTC.

About this clone: The sample carries other DNA sequences with the same CDR3. The J gene is TRBJ1-5, the V gene TRBV6-1; no clear D gene. The CDR3 runs to 14 residues. V was shortened by 1 base and J by 5 bases, with 9 bases between the two germline ends. Per the germline V gene, CDR1 is MNHNS and CDR2 is SASEGT. CDR3 DNA: TGTGCCAGCAGTGAAGGGACCCCTTATCAGCCCCAGCATTTT. Translating gives CASSEGTPYQPQHF.

This clone was seen only a few times. This chain connects TRBV3-1 (or the pseudogene TRBV3-2) to TRBJ2-3; D unresolved. V gave up 4 bases and J gave up 0 bases, with 8 bases separating them. The CDR3 length is 14 residues. CDR1 is LGHDT, CDR2 YNNKEL, per germline (reference sequence). CDR3: CASSRASSTDTQYF. In nucleotides, the CDR3 is TGTGCCAGCAGCCGCGCCTCTAGCACAGATACGCAGTATTTT.

The genes are TRBV7-9 and TRBJ2-5, with unresolved D. This CDR3 has 12 amino acids. V was trimmed by 5 bases and J by 4 bases, leaving 8 bases between them. Germline loops: CDR1 SEHNR, CDR2 FQNEAQ (reference sequence). The CDR3 DNA reads as TGTGCCAGCAGCCATGGGTTAGAGACCCAGTACTTC. Translated: CASSHGLETQYF.

This chain uses TRBV2 with TRBJ2-1; D uncertain. Germline CDR1 SNHLY, CDR2 FYNNEI. Trimming shortened V by 8 bases and J by 7 bases, and 27 bases separated the two germline ends. There are 17 residues in the CDR3. The CDR3 DNA sequence: TGTGCCAGCGGACGCCTTAGATCCTTTGTTATCGATAATGAGCAGTTCTTC. Its protein is CASGRLRSFVIDNEQFF.

CDR3 bases: TGTGCCAGCAGCGACGGGTCGGAGCCCCTCCACTTT. Translated: CASSDGSEPLHF. The genes are TRBV9 and TRBJ1-6; no reliable D call. CDR3 length: 12 amino acids. Looked up from germline, CDR1 is SGDLS and CDR2 is YYNGEE. Trimming removed 3 bases from V and 13 bases from J, with 11 bases in between.